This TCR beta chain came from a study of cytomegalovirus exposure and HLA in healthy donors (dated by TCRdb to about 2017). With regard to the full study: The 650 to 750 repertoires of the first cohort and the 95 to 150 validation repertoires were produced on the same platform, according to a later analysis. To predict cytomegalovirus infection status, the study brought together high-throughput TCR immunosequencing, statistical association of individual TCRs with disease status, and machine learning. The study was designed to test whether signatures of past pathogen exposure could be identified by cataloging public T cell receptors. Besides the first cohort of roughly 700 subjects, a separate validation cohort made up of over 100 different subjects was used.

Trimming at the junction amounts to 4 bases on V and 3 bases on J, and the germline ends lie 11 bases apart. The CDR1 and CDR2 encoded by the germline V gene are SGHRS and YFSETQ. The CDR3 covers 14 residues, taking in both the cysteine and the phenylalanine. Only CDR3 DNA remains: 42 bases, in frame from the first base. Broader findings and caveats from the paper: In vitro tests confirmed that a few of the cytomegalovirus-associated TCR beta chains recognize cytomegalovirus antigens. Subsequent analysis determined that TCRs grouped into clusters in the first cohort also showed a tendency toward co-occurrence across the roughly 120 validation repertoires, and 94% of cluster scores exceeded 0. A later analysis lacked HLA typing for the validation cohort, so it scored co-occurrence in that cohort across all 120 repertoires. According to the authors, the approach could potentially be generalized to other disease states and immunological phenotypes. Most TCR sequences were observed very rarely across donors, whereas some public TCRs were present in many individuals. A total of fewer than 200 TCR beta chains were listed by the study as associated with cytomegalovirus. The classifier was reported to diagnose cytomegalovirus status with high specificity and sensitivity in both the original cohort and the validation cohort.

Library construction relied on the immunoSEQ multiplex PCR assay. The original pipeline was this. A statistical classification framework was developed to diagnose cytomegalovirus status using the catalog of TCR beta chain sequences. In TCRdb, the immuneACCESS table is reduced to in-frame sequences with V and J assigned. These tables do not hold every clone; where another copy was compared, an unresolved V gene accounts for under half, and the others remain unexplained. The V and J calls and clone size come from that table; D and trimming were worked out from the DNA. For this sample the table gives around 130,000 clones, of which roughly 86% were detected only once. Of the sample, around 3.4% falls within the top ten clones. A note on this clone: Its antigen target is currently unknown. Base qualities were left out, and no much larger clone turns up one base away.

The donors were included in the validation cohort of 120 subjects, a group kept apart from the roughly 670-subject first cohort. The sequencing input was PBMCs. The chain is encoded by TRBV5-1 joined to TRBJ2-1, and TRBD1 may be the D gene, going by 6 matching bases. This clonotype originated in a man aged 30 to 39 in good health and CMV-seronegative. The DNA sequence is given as TGCGCCAGCAGCGGGGGACAAAACTACAATGAGCAGTTCTTC. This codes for CASSGGQNYNEQFF.